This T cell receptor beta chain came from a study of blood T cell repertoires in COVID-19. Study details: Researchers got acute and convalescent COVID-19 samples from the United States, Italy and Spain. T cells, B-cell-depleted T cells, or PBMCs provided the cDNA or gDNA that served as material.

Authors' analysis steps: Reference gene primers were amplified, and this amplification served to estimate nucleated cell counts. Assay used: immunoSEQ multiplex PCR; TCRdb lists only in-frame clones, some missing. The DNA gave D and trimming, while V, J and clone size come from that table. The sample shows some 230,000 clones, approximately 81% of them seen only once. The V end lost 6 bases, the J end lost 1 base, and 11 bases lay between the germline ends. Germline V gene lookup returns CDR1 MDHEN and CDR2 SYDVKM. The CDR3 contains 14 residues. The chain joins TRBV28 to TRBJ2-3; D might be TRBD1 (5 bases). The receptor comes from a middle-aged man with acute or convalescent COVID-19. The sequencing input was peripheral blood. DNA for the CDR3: TGTGCCAGCAGCATTTCACAGGGCACAGATACGCAGTATTTT. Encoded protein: CASSISQGTDTQYF. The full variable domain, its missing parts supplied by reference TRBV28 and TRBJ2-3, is DVKVTQSSRYLVKRTGEKVFLECVQDMDHENMFWYRQDPGLGLRLIYFSYDVKMKEKGDIPEGYSVSREKKERFSLILESASTNQTSMYLCASSISQGTDTQYFGPGTRLTVL.